This is a list of T cell receptor beta chains from one sample in a study of OX40 agonist ivuxolimab in advanced cancers. This table comes from immunoSEQ multiplex PCR, and its TCRdb copy is limited to in-frame clones, with some not included. The data contain about 110,000 clones, 90% of them singletons. The sequences come from CD4+ or CD8+ T cells sorted from blood, collected in a trial of the OX40 agonist ivuxolimab. Receptor source: an adult with an advanced solid tumor such as melanoma, head and neck, liver or kidney cancer. The CDR3 runs from the conserved cysteine through the conserved F or W. D genes are given only for firm matches.

>TRBV7-2|NA
CASSLLGHSGNTIYF
>TRBV28|TRBD2
CASGGSSYNEQFF
>TRBV6-5|NA
CASRPFGNTEAFF
>TRBV7-2|TRBD2
CASSPRLAGGTDTQYF
>TRBV7-8|NA
CASSFGTNQETQYF
>TRBV7-9|NA
CASSREGAGGQETQYF
>TRBV5-1|NA
CASSLRGNTGELFF
>TRBV28|TRBD1
CASSITGEGAYEQYF
>TRBV9|NA
CASSVDRGNYEQYF
>TRBV6-6|NA
CASSFQEPTDTQYF
>TRBV7-8|TRBD1
CASSWARGLVYEQYF
>TRBV7-9|NA
CASSSVGGQETQYF
>TRBV4-3|NA
CASSSGLYTDTQYF
>TRBV19|NA
CASSTDSFGGGYTF
>TRBV28|NA
CASSSDWGGTEAFF
>TRBV6-5|TRBD1
CASSRQQGAGPQHF
>TRBV29-1|NA
CSAREGYEQYF
>TRBV4-1|NA
CASSQVGRGPRAEKLFF
>TRBV7-2|NA
CASSDWGGQGEKLFF
>TRBV29-1|NA
CSVLQVGYTF
>TRBV28|NA
CAIRGNSNTIYF
>TRBV15|NA
CATSREVQEVYF
>TRBV7-9|NA
CASSLAGVSYEQYF
>TRBV2|NA
CASSGPGETQYF
>TRBV18|NA
CASSPGLGVDEQYF
>TRBV7-2|NA
CASSSPLWDTQYF
>TRBV6-5|NA
CASTLGGSSYEQYF
>TRBV2|TRBD1
CASRLTGVTYEQYF
>TRBV4-3|NA
CASSQVGGTREEKLFF
>TRBV5-1|NA
CASSIRGADTEAFF
>TRBV7-8|TRBD1
CASSFLTGGTDTQYF
>TRBV5-3|NA
CARRPAVRISYEQYF
>TRBV4-3|TRBD1
CASSPSGQNYGYTF
>TRBV29-1|NA
CSVEVVGGTIYF
>TRBV5-1|NA
CASSFRAMNTEAFF
>TRBV6-5|NA
CASRRGIWSEAFF
>TRBV9|TRBD2
CASSVAAGGENIQYF
>TRBV2|TRBD2
CASSFAGSGGISGELFF
>TRBV7-2|NA
CASSLELGYAGELFF
>TRBV14|NA
CASSHLPSSYNEQFF
>TRBV5-1|TRBD1
CASSLRQGARGTGELFF
>TRBV15|NA
CATSRELTGVSGAYEQYF